The TCR beta chain under discussion was sequenced for a study of blood T cell repertoires in COVID-19. On the study more broadly: The samples span acute and convalescent COVID-19 from the United States, Italy and Spain. PBMCs, B-cell-depleted T cells, or T cells provided the cDNA or gDNA that made up the material.

Study processing details: From reference gene primer amplification, estimates of nucleated cell counts were derived. Some clones are missing from TCRdb's copy, which holds only in-frame ones; the method was immunoSEQ multiplex PCR. That table gives V, J and clone size, and the DNA gave D and trimming. The sample has 50,000 to 70,000 clones, approximately 90% seen once. The ends lost 3 bases at V and 0 bases at J; junction bases unmatched: 11. Germline values: CDR1 SGHRS, CDR2 YFSETQ. The CDR3 is 18 residues long. This clone was found once. The sequenced sample was peripheral blood. This TCR came from a human donor with active COVID-19. The donor label of this sample is uncertain. V and J are TRBV5-1 and TRBJ2-5, with 10 positions matching TRBD1. This CDR3 is CASSSEPPGQGYQETQYF. DNA for the CDR3: TGCGCCAGCAGCTCGGAACCTCCGGGACAGGGGTACCAAGAGACCCAGTACTTC.